The rows below give T cell receptor beta chains drawn from one sample of a study of blood T cells in healthy people across ages. TCRdb analysed the 5' RACE reads with MiXCR anew, one entry per CDR3 protein. This table has roughly 1.9 million distinct CDR3 sequences, roughly 43% appearing once. What was sequenced was blood. The receptors were gathered from a human donor in good health. The CDR3 runs from the conserved cysteine through the conserved F or W. Each record gives: V gene, J gene, CDR3 protein.

TRBV7-2	TRBJ1-1	CASSSDARRAAFF
TRBV28	TRBJ1-2	CASSQGLDYTF
TRBV15	-	CATRDSRSDIQYF
TRBV4-3	TRBJ1-1	CASSQEAPVNGGTEAFF
TRBV20-1	TRBJ1-2	CSASTPKSSYGYTF
TRBV6-2/TRBV6-3	TRBJ2-5	CAGMTGGEGETQYF
TRBV20-1	TRBJ2-1	CSAVDDVGYNEQFF
TRBV5-1	TRBJ2-5	CASSSTGQGTETQYF
TRBV4-3	TRBJ2-5	CASSPIRGSETQYF
TRBV29-1	TRBJ1-2	CSPRTHNSSRDYGYTF
TRBV6-6	TRBJ1-5	CASSYVIRTGGEQPQHF
TRBV4-3	TRBJ2-1	CASSQDPGQGGNEQFF
TRBV3-1	TRBJ2-7	CASSPLGREYEQYF
TRBV20-1	TRBJ1-6	CSATGGGSPLHF
TRBV12-3/TRBV12-4	TRBJ1-4	CASSAAGPNEKLFF
TRBV24-1	TRBJ2-1	CATSDFSGGPPNEQFF
TRBV5-1	TRBJ2-3	CASSWRGREATDTQYF